Listed below are T cell receptor beta chains from one sample, sequenced in a study of blood T cell repertoires in COVID-19. Assay: immunoSEQ multiplex PCR; the TCRdb copy retains only in-frame clones and omits some. The sample carries 110,000 to 150,000 clones, 82% recorded once. The sequenced material came from peripheral blood. The source of these receptors is a woman of 80 years or more with acute or convalescent COVID-19. CDR3s include the opening cysteine and the closing phenylalanine or tryptophan. Each record gives: J gene, D gene, CDR3 length, clone size, V gene, CDR3 DNA, CDR3 protein. A D gene is named only where the DNA matches it firmly. The size field is filled for only some rows; it gives once, few, many or a size class.

>TRBJ2-3|NA|14|NA|TRBV7-2
TGTGCCAGCAGCTTAGTCTATTCCGGAGATACGCAGTATTTT
CASSLVYSGDTQYF
>TRBJ2-7|NA|14|NA|TRBV7-8
TGTGCCAGCAGAGGGGACGGGGGGCCCTACGAGCAGTACTTC
CASRGDGGPYEQYF
>TRBJ2-7|TRBD2|17|NA|TRBV11-2
TGTGCCAGCAGAACAAATTTTGGGAGGGGACGTTCCTACGAGCAGTACTTC
CASRTNFGRGRSYEQYF
>TRBJ2-1|TRBD2|16|NA|TRBV11-2
TGTGCCAGCAGCCTACGCGGGGGGCTGGGCTACAATGAGCAGTTCTTC
CASSLRGGLGYNEQFF
>TRBJ1-6|NA|14|NA|TRBV9
TGTGCCAGCAGCGTAGAGTTTGAGAATTCACCCCTCCACTTT
CASSVEFENSPLHF
>TRBJ1-4|TRBD1|12|NA|TRBV24-1
TGTGCCACCGGGGGACAGGATGAAAAACTGTTTTTT
CATGGQDEKLFF
>TRBJ2-3|TRBD2|17|NA|TRBV7-2
TGTGCCAGCAGCTTGCCTTCAGGGAGGGTCAGCACAGATACGCAGTATTTT
CASSLPSGRVSTDTQYF
>TRBJ1-1|NA|14|NA|TRBV5-1
TGCGCCAGCAGAAGAACAGGGTATAACACTGAAGCTTTCTTT
CASRRTGYNTEAFF
>TRBJ2-5|TRBD2|13|once|TRBV5-1
TGCGCCAGCAGCTGGGGGGGCCAAGAGACCCAGTACTTC
CASSWGGQETQYF
>TRBJ1-1|TRBD1|15|few|TRBV7-2
TGTGCCAGCAGCTTAAACAGGGGAATGAACACTGAAGCTTTCTTT
CASSLNRGMNTEAFF
>TRBJ1-2|NA|12|NA|TRBV4-1
TGCGCCAGCAGCCAAGTGGGCGGGGGCTACACCTTC
CASSQVGGGYTF
>TRBJ1-2|NA|15|NA|TRBV28
TGTGCCAGCAGTCGTAGCGGGGACTTTGCCTATGGCTACACCTTC
CASSRSGDFAYGYTF
>TRBJ2-5|NA|14|NA|TRBV2
TGTGCCAGCAGAGCGGAGTCTACCGTGGTGACCCAGTACTTC
CASRAESTVVTQYF
>TRBJ2-5|TRBD2|14|NA|TRBV7-2
TGTGCCAGCAGCTTAAGCGGGGGACCAGTGTCCCAGTACTTC
CASSLSGGPVSQYF
>TRBJ2-7|TRBD1|13|NA|TRBV29-1
TGCAGCGTTGCCACACAGGGGAGATACGAGCAGTACTTC
CSVATQGRYEQYF
>TRBJ1-2|NA|13|NA|TRBV19
TGTGCCAGTAGTATAGCTGGACACCGCCCGTTGACCTTC
CASSIAGHRPLTF
>TRBJ1-1|NA|15|NA|TRBV7-2
TGTGCCAGCAGCTTTGGCATTATGATGAACACTGAAGCTTTCTTT
CASSFGIMMNTEAFF
>TRBJ2-7|TRBD2|15|NA|TRBV5-1
TGCGCCAGCAGCTTGACTAGCGGGGGGGCCTACGAGCAGTACTTC
CASSLTSGGAYEQYF
>TRBJ1-6|NA|12|NA|TRBV12-3/TRBV12-4
TGTGCCAGCAGTTTCGCGAATTCACCCCTCCACTTT
CASSFANSPLHF
>TRBJ2-6|TRBD1|17|NA|TRBV10-3
TGTGCCATCAGCCGACAGGGGTTGAGCTCTGGGGCCAACGTCCTGACTTTC
CAISRQGLSSGANVLTF
>TRBJ1-3|NA|14|NA|TRBV3-1/TRBV3-2
TGTGCCAGCAGCCCGACATCCTCTGGAAACACCATATATTTT
CASSPTSSGNTIYF
>TRBJ1-1|TRBD1|17|NA|TRBV3-1/TRBV3-2
TGTGCCAGCAGAAAGGGACAGGGGCCCACTATGAACACTGAAGCTTTCTTT
CASRKGQGPTMNTEAFF
>TRBJ2-3|NA|12|NA|TRBV12-5
TGTGCTAGTGGTTTCACGACAAATACGCAGTATTTT
CASGFTTNTQYF
>TRBJ2-2|NA|15|once|TRBV9
TGTGCCAGCAGCGCGTACGGGGGATCCACCGGGGAGCTGTTTTTT
CASSAYGGSTGELFF
>TRBJ2-3|TRBD1|15|once|TRBV24-1
TGTGCCACCAGTGACGGACAGGGGGGGCGGGATACGCAGTATTTT
CATSDGQGGRDTQYF
>TRBJ2-3|TRBD2|15|NA|TRBV9
TGTGCCAGCAGCGTAGAAGGGAGGGCCGCAGGTACGCAGTATTTT
CASSVEGRAAGTQYF
>TRBJ2-7|TRBD1|14|NA|TRBV27
TGTGCCAGCAGTTTTGGGACAGGGTCCCCCGAGCAGTACTTC
CASSFGTGSPEQYF
>TRBJ2-3|NA|18|NA|TRBV5-6
TGTGCCAGCAGCTTGGCTAGCATGTGGGGGCCCGGGGCAGATACGCAGTATTTT
CASSLASMWGPGADTQYF
>TRBJ2-5|NA|13|NA|TRBV2
TGTGCCAGCAGTGAACGGGAGAGGGAGACCCAGTACTTC
CASSERERETQYF
>TRBJ2-1|NA|14|once|TRBV18
TGTGCCAGCTCACCTTCCCAGGGGTTTAATGAGCAGTTCTTC
CASSPSQGFNEQFF
>TRBJ1-1|TRBD1|16|NA|TRBV4-2
TGTGCCAGCTCACCCTGGACAGGGATTTCTCGAGATGAGGCTTTCTTT
CASSPWTGISRDEAFF
>TRBJ2-2|TRBD1|14|NA|TRBV9
TGTGCCAGTGACAGGGGGCAGAACACCGGGGAGCTGTTTTTT
CASDRGQNTGELFF
>TRBJ1-2|NA|15|NA|TRBV11-2
TGTGCCAGCAGCTTAGACCCAGGAGGGTTCTATGGCTACACCTTC
CASSLDPGGFYGYTF
>TRBJ1-1|TRBD1|13|NA|TRBV6-5
TGTGCCAGCAGGGGACAGGCGAACACTGAAGCTTTCTTT
CASRGQANTEAFF
>TRBJ1-1|NA|13|NA|TRBV10-1
TGCGCCAGCAGTGATCGGGGATACACTGAAGCTTTCTTT
CASSDRGYTEAFF
>TRBJ2-5|NA|13|once|TRBV30
TGTGCCTGGAGTTTGGGGCTGCAAGAGACCCAGTACTTC
CAWSLGLQETQYF
>TRBJ2-3|NA|16|NA|TRBV3-1/TRBV3-2
TGTGCCAGCAGCCAAGACCTCGGGACAACGGAAGATACGCAGTATTTT
CASSQDLGTTEDTQYF
>TRBJ1-4|NA|15|NA|TRBV7-5
TGTGTCAGAAGCTTCCAGGGTCGCCCTAATGAAAAACTGTTTTTT
CVRSFQGRPNEKLFF
>TRBJ2-1|TRBD2|18|NA|TRBV28
TGTGCCAGCAGTCCCCCAGGCCAGGGACTAGCGCCCTACAATGAGCAGTTCTTC
CASSPPGQGLAPYNEQFF
>TRBJ2-6|NA|15|NA|TRBV11-1
TGTGCCAGCAGCTCGAGGGGGACTGGGGCCAACGTCCTGACTTTC
CASSSRGTGANVLTF
>TRBJ1-2|NA|16|NA|TRBV15
TGTGCCACCAGCAGAGATCCTACAACCGGGTCACGCGGCTACACCTTC
CATSRDPTTGSRGYTF
>TRBJ2-5|NA|14|NA|TRBV5-5
TGTGCCACCACCACCGCCGGGTACGGGGAGACCCAGTACTTC
CATTTAGYGETQYF
>TRBJ2-5|NA|16|NA|TRBV3-1/TRBV3-2
TGTGCCAGCAGTCCGACTTTCGGGACACAGCAAGAGACCCAGTACTTC
CASSPTFGTQQETQYF
>TRBJ1-1|NA|12|few|TRBV28
TGTGCCAGCAGGAGCCTGGACACTGAAGCTTTCTTT
CASRSLDTEAFF
>TRBJ2-7|TRBD2|19|NA|TRBV6-1
TGTGCCAGCAGTGAAGGACCCGGGACTAGCGGGAGGCCTCTCTACGAGCAGTACTTC
CASSEGPGTSGRPLYEQYF
>TRBJ2-5|TRBD2|16|NA|TRBV2
TGTGCCAGCAGTGAACTAGCGGGGGGCCCCCTAGGAACCCAGTACTTC
CASSELAGGPLGTQYF
>TRBJ2-5|TRBD2|15|NA|TRBV7-7
TGTGCCAGCAGTCTTGGACTAGCGGGAGGAGAGACCCAGTACTTC
CASSLGLAGGETQYF
>TRBJ1-5|NA|14|NA|TRBV4-1
TGCGCCAGCAGCCAAGATGGAGCCGCTCAGCCCCAGCATTTT
CASSQDGAAQPQHF
>TRBJ2-1|TRBD2|15|once|TRBV7-9
TGTGCCAGCAGCCTAGCGGGGGGGAAATACAATGAGCAGTTCTTC
CASSLAGGKYNEQFF
>TRBJ2-5|TRBD1|14|NA|TRBV19
TGTGCCAGTAGTGACAGGGGGGGTTCGGAGACCCAGTACTTC
CASSDRGGSETQYF
>TRBJ2-5|NA|11|NA|TRBV5-1
TGCGCCAGCAGCTTGGCTGAGACCCAGTACTTC
CASSLAETQYF
>TRBJ1-5|NA|15|NA|TRBV18
TGTGCCAGCTCATCTTCAAGGGACATATATCAGCCCCAGCATTTT
CASSSSRDIYQPQHF
>TRBJ2-7|NA|13|NA|TRBV5-4
TGTGCCAGCAGCCGCCGGGGGTCCTACGAGCAGTACTTC
CASSRRGSYEQYF
>TRBJ1-3|TRBD1|17|NA|TRBV5-6
TGTGCCAGCAGCTTGGGGGCCGGGACAGCCTACGGAAACACCATATATTTT
CASSLGAGTAYGNTIYF